Listed below are T cell receptor beta chains from one sample, sequenced in a study of blood T cell repertoires in COVID-19. The repertoire was sequenced with immunoSEQ multiplex PCR; TCRdb's copy has only in-frame clones and lacks some. The sample holds 490,000 or so clones, roughly 88% seen once. Material: PBMCs or T cells enriched from blood (not recorded which). Receptors originate from a woman between 40 and 50 years old who had recovered from COVID-19. Each CDR3 is given without its conserved first and last residue. A D gene is named only where the DNA matches it firmly. Clone size, where shown, is once, few, many, or a class for clones that have expanded.

CDR3	V	J	D	size
ASRTPRDRGIGTGELF	TRBV2	TRBJ2-2	TRBD1	once
ASGRTGWTEAF	TRBV19	TRBJ1-1	TRBD1	-
ASSPLEQGPDTQY	TRBV19	TRBJ2-3	-	once
ASSRRDRNYGYT	TRBV4-1	TRBJ1-2	TRBD1	-
SASESGRGTGELF	TRBV20-1	TRBJ2-2	TRBD2	once
ASTEGGAGVIDQPQH	TRBV28	TRBJ1-5	-	-
SVEWDTLTDTQY	TRBV29-1	TRBJ2-3	-	-
ASSPSRATNEKLF	TRBV7-2	TRBJ1-4	-	-
ASRQELNSPLH	TRBV6-5	TRBJ1-6	-	-
ASSLRGGQGGRNTIY	TRBV27	TRBJ1-3	TRBD1	-
ASSNTILAGGPGEQY	TRBV5-4	TRBJ2-7	TRBD2	-
ASSGAAPGGLDYGYT	TRBV5-4	TRBJ1-2	TRBD1	-
SVVPGMNTEAF	TRBV29-1	TRBJ1-1	-	-
AIRTTSYNEQF	TRBV10-3	TRBJ2-1	-	-
ASSPLDRGTGYT	TRBV3-1/TRBV3-2	TRBJ1-2	TRBD1	-
ASRAGGTDTQY	TRBV5-1	TRBJ2-3	-	-
ASSQDWRGDTEAF	TRBV4-1	TRBJ1-1	-	once
ASSSGTSDEQY	TRBV11-2	TRBJ2-7	TRBD2	once
ATSRGETGLNQPQH	TRBV15	TRBJ1-5	TRBD1	-
ASSSGQGAQPQH	TRBV11-2	TRBJ1-5	TRBD1	-
ASSLDPAGGPDTQY	TRBV5-1	TRBJ2-3	TRBD2	-
ASSFSGRQETQY	TRBV6-5	TRBJ2-5	TRBD2	-
ASSRREVTEAF	TRBV27	TRBJ1-1	-	-